This T cell receptor beta chain was profiled in a study of T-cell memory formation after mild COVID-19. Study-level findings and limits: Several responding clones turned up in pre-infection memory, indicating that cross-reactive memory may have taken part. Later expanders leaned CD4+, whereas day 15 to 85 contracting clones were balanced CD4/CD8. In second-wave clones peaking day 37, SARS-CoV-2 specificity remained unconfirmed.

TCRdb re-called the 5' RACE reads with MiXCR, one entry per CDR3 protein. The sample consists of about 250,000 distinct CDR3 sequences, 15% to 19% of them appearing once. V shed 4 bases and J shed 4 bases, with 17 bases lying between them. This CDR3 has 15 amino acids. Germline V gives CDR1 MDHEN, CDR2 SYDVKM. This clonotype was seen only a few times. Its antigen remains unknown. The source is an adult woman who had mild COVID-19 (a few samples of this study predate the infection). Cell type and time point are not known. This sequence joins TRBV28 and TRBJ2-7; the D gene is possibly TRBD1 (6 bases). The sample was PBMCs or a T cell subset sorted from them (not recorded which). In DNA form, the CDR3 reads TGTGCCAGCAGTTCCCTAGGGGGAATGGGGTACGAGCAGTACTTC. Residues: CASSSLGGMGYEQYF. Full variable domain (outside the CDR3, taken from reference TRBV28 and TRBJ2-7): DVKVTQSSRYLVKRTGEKVFLECVQDMDHENMFWYRQDPGLGLRLIYFSYDVKMKEKGDIPEGYSVSREKKERFSLILESASTNQTSMYLCASSSLGGMGYEQYFGPGTRLTVT.